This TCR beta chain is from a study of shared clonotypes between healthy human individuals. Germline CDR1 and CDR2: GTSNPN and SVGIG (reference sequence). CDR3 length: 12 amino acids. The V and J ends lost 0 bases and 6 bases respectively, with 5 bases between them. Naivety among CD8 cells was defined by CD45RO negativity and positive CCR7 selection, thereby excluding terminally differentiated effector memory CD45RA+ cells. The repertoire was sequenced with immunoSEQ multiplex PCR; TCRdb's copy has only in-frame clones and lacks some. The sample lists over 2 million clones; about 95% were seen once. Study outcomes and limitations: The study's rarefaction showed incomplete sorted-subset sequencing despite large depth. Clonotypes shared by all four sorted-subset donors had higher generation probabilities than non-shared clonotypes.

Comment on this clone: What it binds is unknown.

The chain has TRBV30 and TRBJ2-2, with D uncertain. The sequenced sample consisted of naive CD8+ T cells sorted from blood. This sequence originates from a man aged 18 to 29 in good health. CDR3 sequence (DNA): TGTGCCTGGAGTGTAGAGGCCGGGGAGCTGTTTTTT. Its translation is CAWSVEAGELFF. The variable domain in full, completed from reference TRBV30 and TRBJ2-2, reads SQTIHQWPATLVQPVGSPLSLECTVEGTSNPNLYWYRQAAGRGLQLLFYSVGIGQISSEVPQNLSASRPQDRQFILSSKKLLLSDSGFYLCAWSVEAGELFFGEGSRLTVL.